One and the same sample provided the 32 T cell receptor beta chains below, sequenced in a study of T cell responses to AZD1222 COVID-19 vaccine. The protocol was immunoSEQ multiplex PCR, while the TCRdb copy is restricted to in-frame clones and leaves out a portion. The profile covers roughly 50,000 clones, with about 89% appearing a single time and approximately 5.3% taken by the ten largest. The input for sequencing was peripheral blood, taken 28 days after the second AZD1222 dose. The source is an adult who received the AZD1222 COVID-19 vaccine.

This chain connects TRBV5-4 to TRBJ1-2, with D possibly being TRBD1 (6 bases). Trimming removed 6 bases at V and 8 bases at J, with 17 bases between. The germline gives CDR1 SGHNT, CDR2 YYREEE (reference sequence). The CDR3 spans 13 residues. The DNA of the CDR3 is TGTGCCAGCATCATAATGGGGGCTGGAGGCTACACCTTC. It encodes CASIIMGAGGYTF.

The V call is TRBV3-1 (or the pseudogene TRBV3-2), the J call TRBJ2-1; D is perhaps TRBD2 (6 bases). The ends were cut back, 2 bases at V and 5 bases at J, with 19 bases in the middle. CDR1 and CDR2 (germline): LGHDT, YNNKEL (reference sequence). The CDR3 contains 17 residues. CDR3 sequence reads: CASSQRVHGLLNNEQFF. The CDR3 nucleotides are TGTGCCAGCAGCCAAAGGGTTCATGGACTATTGAACAATGAGCAGTTCTTC.

The sample holds one count of this clone. The chain joins TRBV25-1 to TRBJ2-1, with D maybe TRBD1 (6 bases). V was shortened by 4 bases and J by 0 bases, with 10 bases between the two germline ends. This CDR3 has 15 residues. Per germline, CDR1 MGHDK and CDR2 SYGVNS. This CDR3 is CASSGIQGSYNEQFF. DNA of the CDR3: TGTGCCAGCAGTGGGATACAGGGCTCCTACAATGAGCAGTTCTTC.

The V call is TRBV7-2, the J call TRBJ2-3; D may match TRBD1 or TRBD2 (5 bases each). The CDR3 runs to 16 residues. Trimming took 8 bases from V and 0 from J, leaving 18 bases between them. Germline CDR1 SGHTA, CDR2 FQGNSA. The CDR3 spells CASGQAPGRSTDTQYF. Written as DNA, the CDR3 is TGTGCCAGCGGACAAGCGCCGGGGCGAAGCACAGATACGCAGTATTTT.

The chain combines TRBV29-1 with TRBJ2-7, with TRBD1 identical over 7 bases. After removal of 4 bases from V and 1 base from J, the junction contained 4 bases not matched to a gene. Germline-derived CDR1 and CDR2 are SQVTM and ANQGSEA. The CDR3 extends over 13 amino acids. CDR3 DNA sequence: TGCAGCGTTGCCCGACAGGGATCCTACGAGCAGTACTTC. This translates into CSVARQGSYEQYF.

The V call is TRBV11-3, the J call TRBJ2-2; tentatively, D is TRBD1 or TRBD2 (5 bases each). V was clipped by 3 bases and J by 6 bases, with 5 bases between them. Germline CDR1 reads SGHNT; CDR2 reads YENEEA. The CDR3 has 12 residues. The chain's CDR3 is CASSLGAGELFF. The DNA for the CDR3 is TGTGCCAGCAGCTTGGGGGCCGGGGAGCTGTTTTTT.

This sequence joins TRBV7-2 and TRBJ2-7; perhaps TRBD1 as D (6 bases). The germline V gene has CDR1 SGHTA and CDR2 FQGNSA. The CDR3 is 15 residues long. V lost 1 base and J lost 4, with 14 bases in between. The CDR3 sequence: CASSLDETGGYEQYF. The CDR3 nucleotides read TGTGCCAGCAGCTTAGACGAGACAGGTGGTTACGAGCAGTACTTC.

The chain combines TRBV18 with TRBJ2-2; tentatively, D is TRBD1 or TRBD2 (5 bases each). The germline V gene has CDR1 KGHSH and CDR2 LQKENI. The CDR3 loop spans 17 amino acids. V lost 3 bases, J lost 1 base, and 15 bases lay in between. The CDR3 nucleotides read TGTGCCAGCTCACCGGACCATGGGACGGGGAACACCGGGGAGCTGTTTTTT. This encodes CASSPDHGTGNTGELFF.

The CDR3 DNA reads as TGTGCCAGCAGCTTGACTAGCGGGGGCAACTACGAGCAGTACTTC. This translates into CASSLTSGGNYEQYF. The chain has TRBV7-2 and TRBJ2-7; TRBD2 aligns across 12 bases. This CDR3 has 15 amino acids. Per the germline V gene, CDR1 is SGHTA and CDR2 is FQGNSA. V was clipped by 3 bases and J by 3 bases; unmatched bases: 3.

A single count supports this clone. The chain recombines TRBV7-2 with TRBJ2-3, with 9 bases matching TRBD1. This CDR3 spans 16 amino acids. The ends lost 5 bases at V and 3 bases at J; junction bases unmatched: 9. CDR1 and CDR2 (germline): SGHTA, FQGNSA. The CDR3 loop reads CASSIGGTGSTDTQYF. DNA for the CDR3: TGTGCCAGCAGCATAGGTGGGACAGGGTCAACAGATACGCAGTATTTT.

The genes are TRBV6-5 and TRBJ2-1; 8 bases match TRBD2. Trimming removed 6 bases from V and 3 bases from J; junction bases left unmatched: 4. Germline loops: CDR1 MNHEY, CDR2 SVGAGI. The CDR3 spans 14 residues. CDR3 sequence reads: CASRTGGVYNEQFF. The CDR3 nucleotides read TGTGCCAGCAGAACCGGGGGGGTCTACAATGAGCAGTTCTTC.

The chain joins TRBV29-1 to TRBJ1-1, with D unresolved. V shed 7 bases and J shed 5 bases, with 11 bases lying between them. Germline V gene data show CDR1 as SQVTM and CDR2 as ANQGSEA. CDR3 length equals 11 residues. The CDR3 spells CSAAHVTEAFF. The CDR3 nucleotides read TGCAGCGCTGCGCATGTTACTGAAGCTTTCTTT.

The rearrangement uses TRBV27 and TRBJ2-5, with TRBD2 matching 12 bases. In germline, CDR1 is MNHEY, CDR2 SMNVEV (reference sequence). The junction had 9 bases not matched to a gene; V was cut back by 6 bases and J by 7 bases. This CDR3 contains 15 residues. CDR3 nucleotides: TGTGCCAGCAGCCGGACTAGCGGGATCAGGGGGACCCAGTACTTC. This sequence encodes CASSRTSGIRGTQYF.

This rearrangement joins TRBV4-1 to TRBJ2-2, with 12 bases identical to TRBD2. V shed 2 bases and J 5 bases; nucleotides not matched to a gene: 3. This CDR3 has 16 amino acids. Germline CDR1 and CDR2: MGHRA and YSYEKL. The CDR3 DNA follows: TGCGCCAGCAGCCAAAGGCTAGCGGGAGGGACCGGGGAGCTGTTTTTT. The encoded protein is CASSQRLAGGTGELFF.

The chain joins TRBV7-9 to TRBJ2-7; D might be TRBD1 (6 bases). Germline CDR1 and CDR2: SEHNR and FQNEAQ (reference sequence). V lost 3 bases and J lost 0, with 15 bases in between. This CDR3 is built from 16 residues. CDR3 in DNA: TGTGCCAGCAGCTTTCTATCGGACAGTCGCTCCTACGAGCAGTACTTC. It yields the protein CASSFLSDSRSYEQYF. The full variable domain, rest sourced from reference TRBV7-9 and TRBJ2-7, is DTGVSQNPRHKITKRGQNVTFRCDPISEHNRLYWYRQTLGQGPEFLTYFQNEAQLEKSRLLSDRFSAERPKGSFSTLEIQRTEQGDSAMYLCASSFLSDSRSYEQYFGPGTRLTVT.

The genes are TRBV19 and TRBJ2-7, with D perhaps matching TRBD1 (6 bases). Germline V gene data show CDR1 as LNHDA and CDR2 as SQIVND (reference sequence). Trimming shortened V by 6 bases and J by 0 bases, and 9 bases separated the two germline ends. The CDR3 spans 13 residues. CDR3 region: CASRRDTSYEQYF. The CDR3, as DNA: TGTGCCAGTAGACGGGACACCTCCTACGAGCAGTACTTC.

This rearrangement joins TRBV2 to TRBJ2-7; D gene ambiguous. V was shortened by 7 bases and J by 3 bases, with 16 bases between the two germline ends. The CDR3 loop spans 14 amino acids. CDR1 is SNHLY and CDR2 is FYNNEI in the germline V gene. The CDR3 nucleotides are TGTGCCAGCAACACCGGTGGTGCTTTCTACGAGCAGTACTTC. Translation gives CASNTGGAFYEQYF.

The chain combines TRBV18 with TRBJ1-2; no reliable D call. CDR1 is KGHSH, CDR2 LQKENI, per germline. Trimming pared 1 base from V and 4 bases from J, leaving 25 bases between. There are 19 residues in the CDR3. CDR3 nucleotide sequence: TGTGCCAGCTCACCACTTACTCTTCCAGCGACGCTAGTATCCTATGGCTACACCTTC. Its translation is CASSPLTLPATLVSYGYTF.

A remark on this clone: Other DNA sequences in the sample encode the same CDR3. The rearrangement joins TRBV28 to TRBJ1-5; possibly TRBD1 for D (5 bases). The CDR3 covers 15 residues. The germline V gene has CDR1 MDHEN and CDR2 SYDVKM. V was shortened by 6 bases and J by 2 bases, with 14 bases between the two germline ends. DNA for the CDR3: TGTGCCAGCAGACCCGGGCAGGGAGGCAATCAGCCCCAGCATTTT. Its protein product is CASRPGQGGNQPQHF.

The chain combines TRBV21-1 with TRBJ1-5; the tabulated D call, TRBD1, remains unverified against the DNA. TRBV21-1 is a recognized pseudogene. The CDR3 is made up of 17 amino acids. CDR3 residues: CASSRQVPGYSNQPQHF. CDR3 bases: TGTGCCAGCAGCCGACAGGTGCCTGGATATAGCAATCAGCCCCAGCATTTT.

The rearrangement uses TRBV19 and TRBJ2-3, with D perhaps TRBD2 (6 bases). The V gene lost 3 bases and the J gene lost 0 bases, with 13 bases spanning the gap. The length of the CDR3 is 16 residues. Germline V gene data show CDR1 as LNHDA and CDR2 as SQIVND (reference sequence). This CDR3 reads CASSIGSGASTDTQYF. CDR3 coding DNA: TGTGCCAGTAGTATTGGTAGCGGAGCTAGCACAGATACGCAGTATTTT.

The J gene is TRBJ2-1, the V gene TRBV7-2; 11 nucleotides line up with TRBD2. CDR1 is SGHTA, CDR2 FQGNSA, per germline. Trimming cost V 5 bases and J 3 bases; bases outside gene matches: 6. The CDR3 contains 16 residues. The CDR3 protein is CASSEYGTSGYNEQFF. The CDR3 DNA reads TGTGCCAGCAGCGAGTACGGGACTAGCGGCTACAATGAGCAGTTCTTC.

V is TRBV4-2 and J is TRBJ1-4, with D perhaps matching TRBD1 (5 bases). This CDR3 comprises 16 residues. V lost 1 base to trimming and J lost 3 bases, with 12 bases between them. From germline, CDR1 is LGHNA and CDR2 YNFKEQ. CDR3 in DNA: TGTGCCAGCAGCCAAGGGGCCGGGGCAGCTAATGAAAAACTGTTTTTT. Translated, it gives CASSQGAGAANEKLFF.

This chain links TRBV3-1 (or the pseudogene TRBV3-2) with TRBJ2-7; no clear D. There are 14 residues in the CDR3. V dropped 3 bases and J dropped 0 bases, with 9 bases sitting between them. Germline assignment: CDR1 LGHDT and CDR2 YNNKEL (reference sequence). CDR3 in DNA: TGTGCCAGCAGCCAGTCCTTGAGCTCCTACGAGCAGTACTTC. It specifies CASSQSLSSYEQYF.

The chain recombines TRBV2 with TRBJ2-5; D is tentatively TRBD1 or TRBD2 (5 bases each). Germline V gives CDR1 SNHLY, CDR2 FYNNEI. The CDR3 has 15 residues. Trimming took 5 bases from V and 3 from J, leaving 16 bases between them. The CDR3 nucleotides read TGTGCCAGCAGTCAAGAGGGGACCGGGGAAGAGACCCAGTACTTC. Its translation: CASSQEGTGEETQYF.

The chain joins TRBV11-3 to TRBJ2-2; 7 bases are shared with TRBD2. V trimming: 1 base; J trimming: 6 bases; junction bases outside the gene matches: 8. There are 16 residues in the CDR3. Germline CDR1 reads SGHNT; CDR2 reads YENEEA. The CDR3: CASSLGGAGVSGELFF. CDR3 DNA sequence: TGTGCCAGCAGCTTAGGAGGGGCGGGAGTGTCCGGGGAGCTGTTTTTT.

The rearrangement links TRBV27 to TRBJ2-1, with D unclear. V was pared by 3 bases and J by 6 bases, with 12 bases between. CDR3 length equals 14 residues. Looked up from germline, CDR1 is MNHEY and CDR2 is SMNVEV (reference sequence). Here the CDR3 reads CASSFFVTANEQFF. As DNA, the CDR3 is TGTGCCAGCAGTTTCTTTGTGACCGCCAATGAGCAGTTCTTC.

CDR3 sequence reads: CASSLLSGNTIYF. In DNA form, the CDR3 reads TGTGCCAGCAGTCTCCTCTCTGGAAACACCATATATTTT. The gene calls are TRBV12-3 or TRBV12-4 and TRBJ1-3; D not certain. The CDR3 consists of 13 residues. Trimming removed 5 bases at V and 0 bases at J, with 5 bases between.

This chain joins TRBV28 and TRBJ2-7, with no clear D. This CDR3 spans 13 amino acids. V lost 7 bases, J lost 0 bases, and 10 bases lay in between. Germline-derived CDR1 and CDR2 are MDHEN and SYDVKM. The DNA for the CDR3 is TGTGCCAGCATGGATCCCCTCTCCTACGAGCAGTACTTC. It codes for CASMDPLSYEQYF.

This chain links TRBV28 with TRBJ2-7; D possibly corresponds to TRBD1 (6 bases). This CDR3 has 14 amino acids. Per the germline V gene, CDR1 is MDHEN and CDR2 is SYDVKM. Trimming left V 0 bases short and J 1 base short, with 7 bases between. The CDR3: CASSLWDSSYEQYF. The CDR3 bases are TGTGCCAGCAGTTTATGGGACAGTTCCTACGAGCAGTACTTC.

The chain carries TRBV5-1 and TRBJ2-2; the D gene is possibly TRBD2 (6 bases). Trimming took 3 bases from V and 4 from J, leaving 13 bases between them. Germline values: CDR1 SGHRS, CDR2 YFSETQ. CDR3 length: 15 amino acids. The CDR3 sequence: CASSSGSGSTGELFF. CDR3 DNA: TGCGCCAGCAGCTCGGGGAGCGGGTCCACCGGGGAGCTGTTTTTT.

The chain uses TRBV24-1 and TRBJ2-7; unclear D gene. CDR3 length equals 11 residues. CDR1 is KGHDR, CDR2 SFDVKD, per germline. V was pared by 4 bases and J by 9 bases, with 9 bases between. The CDR3 DNA reads TGTGCCACCAGTGAGGGCACGTCGCAGTACTTC. Amino acid sequence: CATSEGTSQYF.